Following are 11 T cell receptor beta chains from one sample sequenced in a study of blood T cell repertoires in COVID-19. Libraries were prepared by immunoSEQ multiplex PCR; TCRdb keeps only in-frame clonotypes and omits some of them. The table includes around 160,000 clones, under 90% detected once. Sequenced material: peripheral blood. Receptors were obtained from a human donor in a cohort sampled during active COVID-19.

The J gene is TRBJ2-3, the V gene TRBV19; possibly TRBD2 for D (7 bases). In germline, CDR1 is LNHDA, CDR2 SQIVND (reference sequence). V was shortened by 5 bases and J by 5 bases, with 17 bases between the two germline ends. The CDR3 consists of 15 residues. CDR3 in DNA: TGTGCCAGTAGTCGGGGGGCTAGCGAGGGAGATACGCAGTATTTT. It translates to CASSRGASEGDTQYF.

The chain links TRBV7-9 to TRBJ2-5; TRBD2 might be the D (5 bases). Trimming left V 1 base short and J 1 base short, with 10 bases between. From germline, CDR1 is SEHNR and CDR2 FQNEAQ (reference sequence). The CDR3 runs 15 residues. In nucleotides, the CDR3 is TGTGCCAGCAGCTTAGGACACGGGGTCCAAGAGACCCAGTACTTC. Amino acids: CASSLGHGVQETQYF.

The J gene is TRBJ2-7, the V gene TRBV7-3; 8 nucleotides agree with TRBD2. The germline V gene encodes CDR1 SGHTA and CDR2 FQGTGA. This CDR3 is 14 amino acids long. The V segment lost 5 bases and the J segment 5 bases; nucleotides outside the gene matches: 8. The CDR3 is CASSPGGGKNEQYF. The CDR3, as DNA: TGTGCCAGCAGCCCCGGGGGGGGTAAGAACGAGCAGTACTTC.

The chain couples TRBV10-3 to TRBJ1-1; D is unresolved. The V and J ends lost 0 bases and 7 bases respectively, with 12 bases between them. The CDR3 spans 14 residues. Germline V lookup: CDR1 ENHRY, CDR2 SYGVKD. CDR3 nucleotides: TGTGCCATCAGTGAGTCGATGACGAGGGATGAAGCTTTCTTT. It specifies CAISESMTRDEAFF.

The chain employs TRBV24-1 and TRBJ2-1; D is unclear. The CDR3 contains 15 residues. Per the germline V gene, CDR1 is KGHDR and CDR2 is SFDVKD. V was clipped by 4 bases and J by 7 bases, with 16 bases between them. The CDR3 sequence: CATSDPGPNGNEQFF. DNA of the CDR3: TGTGCCACCAGTGACCCTGGTCCGAACGGGAATGAGCAGTTCTTC.

The chain recombines TRBV11-2 with TRBJ2-7, with TRBD1 identical over 8 bases. Germline V lookup: CDR1 SGHAT, CDR2 FQNNGV. The ends lost 1 base at V and 6 bases at J; junction bases unmatched: 5. The CDR3 totals 14 residues. The CDR3 region is CASSLGAGGGEQYF. The CDR3 nucleotides read TGTGCCAGCAGCTTAGGGGCAGGGGGCGGCGAGCAGTACTTC.

The genes are TRBV5-6 and TRBJ1-2; no firm D call. Deletions cut 2 bases from V and 6 bases from J, with 8 bases between. This CDR3 comprises 12 residues. The V gene's germline CDR1 is SGHDT and CDR2 YYEEEE. This CDR3 reads CASSLPGDGYTF. The CDR3 DNA follows: TGTGCCAGCAGCTTACCCGGGGATGGCTACACCTTC.

V is TRBV7-2 and J is TRBJ1-2, with a possible D match to TRBD1 (5 bases). Between the trimmed V and J ends, which lost 5 bases and 5 bases, there was a span of 12 bases. The length of the CDR3 is 13 residues. Looked up from germline, CDR1 is SGHTA and CDR2 is FQGNSA. The CDR3 DNA reads as TGTGCCAGCAGCACAGACAGCTTTTATGGCTACACCTTC. Protein sequence: CASSTDSFYGYTF.

This rearrangement joins TRBV28 to TRBJ2-1; perhaps TRBD2 as D (5 bases). CDR3 length: 16 residues. With 5 bases removed from V and 4 bases from J, the gap between germline ends came to 18 bases. Germline-derived CDR1 and CDR2 are MDHEN and SYDVKM. CDR3 protein: CASSTQTKGGYNEQFF. The CDR3 DNA follows: TGTGCCAGCAGTACCCAGACTAAGGGCGGGTACAATGAGCAGTTCTTC.

The chain combines TRBV3-1 (or the pseudogene TRBV3-2) with TRBJ1-3; no firm D call. Germline CDR1 LGHDT, CDR2 YNNKEL (reference sequence). Between the trimmed V and J ends, which lost 1 base and 4 bases, there was a span of 14 bases. There are 16 residues in the CDR3. Written as DNA, the CDR3 is TGTGCCAGCAGCCAAGTGTCGGGAGGGATAGGAAACACCATATATTTT. It codes for CASSQVSGGIGNTIYF.

This CDR3 is CSVQGANGYTF. CDR3 nucleotide sequence: TGCAGCGTACAGGGGGCCAATGGCTACACCTTC. This sequence joins TRBV29-1 and TRBJ1-2; 9 bases match TRBD1. The CDR3 totals 11 residues. Germline-derived CDR1 and CDR2 are SQVTM and ANQGSEA. With 6 bases clipped from V and 6 bases from J, the junction kept 2 bases outside the gene matches.